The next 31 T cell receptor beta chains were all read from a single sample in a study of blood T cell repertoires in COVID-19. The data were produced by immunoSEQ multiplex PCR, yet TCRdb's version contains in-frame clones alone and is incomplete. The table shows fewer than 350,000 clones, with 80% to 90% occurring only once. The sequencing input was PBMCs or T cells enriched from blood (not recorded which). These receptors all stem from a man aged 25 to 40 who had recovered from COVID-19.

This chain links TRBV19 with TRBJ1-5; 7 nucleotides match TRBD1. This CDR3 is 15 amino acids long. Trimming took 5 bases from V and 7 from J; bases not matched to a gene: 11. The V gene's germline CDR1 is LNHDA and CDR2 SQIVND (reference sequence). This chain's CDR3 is CASSVRTGSRQPQHF. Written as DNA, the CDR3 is TGTGCCAGTAGTGTGCGGACAGGCTCGAGACAGCCCCAGCATTTT. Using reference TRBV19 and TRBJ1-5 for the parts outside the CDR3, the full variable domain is DGGITQSPKYLFRKEGQNVTLSCEQNLNHDAMYWYRQDPGQGLRLIYYSQIVNDFQKGDIAEGYSVSREKKESFPLTVTSAQKNPTAFYLCASSVRTGSRQPQHFGDGTRLSIL.

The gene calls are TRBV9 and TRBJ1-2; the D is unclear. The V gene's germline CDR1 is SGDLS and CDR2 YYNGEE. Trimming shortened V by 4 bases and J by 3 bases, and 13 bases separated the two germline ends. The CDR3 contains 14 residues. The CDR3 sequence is CASSPRTPDYGYTF. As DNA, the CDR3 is TGTGCCAGCAGCCCCCGGACTCCTGACTATGGCTACACCTTC.

CDR3 amino acids: CASSLEGVTNEKLFF. CDR3 bases: TGCGCCAGCAGCTTGGAGGGGGTGACTAATGAAAAACTGTTTTTT. The chain combines TRBV5-1 with TRBJ1-4; weak D call: TRBD1 (6 bases). The V gene's germline CDR1 is SGHRS and CDR2 YFSETQ. The CDR3 has 15 residues. The germline V and J ends were trimmed by 0 bases and 2 bases, with 8 bases remaining between them. Based on the CDR3 plus reference TRBV5-1 and TRBJ1-4, the full variable domain is KAGVTQTPRYLIKTRGQQVTLSCSPISGHRSVSWYQQTPGQGLQFLFEYFSETQRNKGNFPGRFSGRQFSNSRSEMNVSTLELGDSALYLCASSLEGVTNEKLFFGSGTQLSVL.

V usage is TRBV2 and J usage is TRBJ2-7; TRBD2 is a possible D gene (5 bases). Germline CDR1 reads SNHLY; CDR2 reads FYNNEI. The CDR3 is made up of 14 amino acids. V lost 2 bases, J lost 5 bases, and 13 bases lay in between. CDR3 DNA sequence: TGTGCCAGCAGTGAAAATCGGGGAAACGACGAGCAGTACTTC. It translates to CASSENRGNDEQYF. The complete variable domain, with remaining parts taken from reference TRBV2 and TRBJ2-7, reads EPEVTQTPSHQVTQMGQEVILRCVPISNHLYFYWYRQILGQKVEFLVSFYNNEISEKSEIFDDQFSVERPDGSNFTLKIRSTKLEDSAMYFCASSENRGNDEQYFGPGTRLTVT.

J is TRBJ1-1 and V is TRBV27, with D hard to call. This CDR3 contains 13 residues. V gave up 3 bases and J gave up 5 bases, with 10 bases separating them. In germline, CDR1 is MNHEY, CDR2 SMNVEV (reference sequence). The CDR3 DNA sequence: TGTGCCAGCAGTTTCCAGACTAGGACTGAAGCTTTCTTT. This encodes CASSFQTRTEAFF.

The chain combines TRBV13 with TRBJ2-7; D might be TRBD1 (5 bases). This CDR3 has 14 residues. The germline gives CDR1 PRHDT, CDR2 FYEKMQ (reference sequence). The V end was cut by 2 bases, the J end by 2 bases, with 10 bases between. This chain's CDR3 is CASSLKGPAYEQYF. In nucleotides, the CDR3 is TGTGCCAGCAGCTTAAAGGGGCCAGCCTACGAGCAGTACTTC.

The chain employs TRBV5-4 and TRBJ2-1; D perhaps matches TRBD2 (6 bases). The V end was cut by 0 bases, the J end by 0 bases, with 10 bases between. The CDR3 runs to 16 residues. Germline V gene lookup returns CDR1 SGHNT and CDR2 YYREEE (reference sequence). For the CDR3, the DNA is TGTGCCAGCAGCTTGGGGCTAGCGAGCTCCTACAATGAGCAGTTCTTC. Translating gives CASSLGLASSYNEQFF.

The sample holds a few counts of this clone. Here the CDR3 reads CASTGGSSYEQYF. The CDR3 nucleotides read TGTGCCAGCACAGGAGGCAGCTCCTACGAGCAGTACTTC. The chain couples TRBV2 to TRBJ2-7; tentative D call: TRBD2 (5 bases). This CDR3 is built from 13 residues. The germline V gene has CDR1 SNHLY and CDR2 FYNNEI. V lost 7 bases to trimming and J lost 0 bases, with 10 bases between them. The full variable domain, with the rest looked up from reference TRBV2 and TRBJ2-7, is EPEVTQTPSHQVTQMGQEVILRCVPISNHLYFYWYRQILGQKVEFLVSFYNNEISEKSEIFDDQFSVERPDGSNFTLKIRSTKLEDSAMYFCASTGGSSYEQYFGPGTRLTVT.

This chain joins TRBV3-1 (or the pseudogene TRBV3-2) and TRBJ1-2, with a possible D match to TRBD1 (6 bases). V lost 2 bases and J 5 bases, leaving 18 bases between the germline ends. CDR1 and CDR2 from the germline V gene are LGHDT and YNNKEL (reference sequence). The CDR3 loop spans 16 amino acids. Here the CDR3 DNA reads TGTGCCAGCAGCCAATATGGCGCAGGGGCCCTTTATGGCTACACCTTC. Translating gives CASSQYGAGALYGYTF.

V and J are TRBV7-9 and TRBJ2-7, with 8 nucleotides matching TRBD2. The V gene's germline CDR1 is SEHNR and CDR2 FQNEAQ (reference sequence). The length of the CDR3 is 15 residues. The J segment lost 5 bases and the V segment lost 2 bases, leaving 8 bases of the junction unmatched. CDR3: CASSLWGLETHEQYF. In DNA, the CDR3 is TGTGCCAGCAGCTTATGGGGACTAGAAACCCACGAGCAGTACTTC. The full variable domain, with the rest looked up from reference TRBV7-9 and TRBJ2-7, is DTGVSQNPRHKITKRGQNVTFRCDPISEHNRLYWYRQTLGQGPEFLTYFQNEAQLEKSRLLSDRFSAERPKGSFSTLEIQRTEQGDSAMYLCASSLWGLETHEQYFGPGTRLTVT.

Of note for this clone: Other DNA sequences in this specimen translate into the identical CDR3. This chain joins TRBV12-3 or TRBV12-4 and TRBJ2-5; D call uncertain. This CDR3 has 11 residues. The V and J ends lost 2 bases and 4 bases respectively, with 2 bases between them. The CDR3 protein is CASSLRETQYF. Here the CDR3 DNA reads TGTGCCAGCAGTTTACGAGAGACCCAGTACTTC.

CDR3 loop: CASSDQGKAQPQHF. The CDR3 nucleotides read TGTGCCAGCTCAGATCAGGGGAAGGCACAGCCCCAGCATTTT. The V gene is TRBV18, the J gene TRBJ1-5, with D tentatively TRBD1 (6 bases). Between the trimmed V and J ends, which lost 5 bases and 7 bases, there was a span of 15 bases. CDR1 is KGHSH, CDR2 LQKENI, per germline. The CDR3 covers 14 residues.

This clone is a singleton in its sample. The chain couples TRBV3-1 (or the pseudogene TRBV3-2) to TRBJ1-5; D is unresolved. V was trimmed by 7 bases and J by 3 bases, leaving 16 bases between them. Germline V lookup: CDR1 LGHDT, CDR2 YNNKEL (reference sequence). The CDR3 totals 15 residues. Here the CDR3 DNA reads TGTGCCAGCATTAGCCGGTTTCCCCCCAATCAGCCCCAGCATTTT. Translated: CASISRFPPNQPQHF.

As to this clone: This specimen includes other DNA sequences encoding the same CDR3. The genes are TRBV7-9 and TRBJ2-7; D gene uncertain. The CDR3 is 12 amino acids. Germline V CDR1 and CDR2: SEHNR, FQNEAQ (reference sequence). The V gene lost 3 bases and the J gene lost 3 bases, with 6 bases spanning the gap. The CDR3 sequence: CASSFSSYEQYF. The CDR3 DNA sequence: TGTGCCAGCAGCTTTTCTAGCTACGAGCAGTACTTC.

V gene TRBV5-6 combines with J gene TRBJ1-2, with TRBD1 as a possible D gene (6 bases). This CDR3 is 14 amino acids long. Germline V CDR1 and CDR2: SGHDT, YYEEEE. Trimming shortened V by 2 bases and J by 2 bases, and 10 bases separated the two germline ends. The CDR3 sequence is CASSLRDMNYGYTF. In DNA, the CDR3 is TGTGCCAGCAGCTTAAGGGACATGAACTATGGCTACACCTTC.

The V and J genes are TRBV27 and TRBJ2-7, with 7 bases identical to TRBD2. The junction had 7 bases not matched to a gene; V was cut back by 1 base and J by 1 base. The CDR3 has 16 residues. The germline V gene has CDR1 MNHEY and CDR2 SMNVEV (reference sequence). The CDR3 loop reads CASSLFGGGESYEQYF. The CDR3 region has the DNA TGTGCCAGCAGTTTATTCGGCGGGGGAGAATCCTACGAGCAGTACTTC.

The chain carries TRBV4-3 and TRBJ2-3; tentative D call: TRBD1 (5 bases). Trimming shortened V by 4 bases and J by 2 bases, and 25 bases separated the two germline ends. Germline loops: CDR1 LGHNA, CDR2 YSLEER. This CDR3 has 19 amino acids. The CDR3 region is CASSPLAAGKERNTDTQYF. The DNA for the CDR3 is TGCGCCAGCAGCCCCCTCGCGGCAGGGAAAGAGAGAAACACAGATACGCAGTATTTT.

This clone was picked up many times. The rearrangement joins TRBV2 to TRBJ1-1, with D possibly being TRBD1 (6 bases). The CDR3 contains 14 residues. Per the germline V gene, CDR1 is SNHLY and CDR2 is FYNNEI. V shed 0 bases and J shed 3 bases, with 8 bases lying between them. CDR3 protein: CASSEAQGYTEAFF. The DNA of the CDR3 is TGTGCCAGCAGTGAAGCGCAGGGGTACACTGAAGCTTTCTTT.

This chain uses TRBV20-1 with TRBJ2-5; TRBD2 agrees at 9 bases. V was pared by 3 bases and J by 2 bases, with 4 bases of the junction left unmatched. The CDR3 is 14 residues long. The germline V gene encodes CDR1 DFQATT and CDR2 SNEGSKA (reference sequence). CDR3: CSASLTSGQETQYF. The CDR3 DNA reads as TGCAGTGCTAGTTTAACTAGCGGGCAAGAGACCCAGTACTTC.

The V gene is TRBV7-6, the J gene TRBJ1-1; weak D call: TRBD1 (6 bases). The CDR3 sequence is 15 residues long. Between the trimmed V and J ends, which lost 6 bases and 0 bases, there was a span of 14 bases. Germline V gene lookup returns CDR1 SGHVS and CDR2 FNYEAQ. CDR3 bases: TGTGCCAGCAGTCCGGGGGGGGCTCTGAACACTGAAGCTTTCTTT. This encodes CASSPGGALNTEAFF.

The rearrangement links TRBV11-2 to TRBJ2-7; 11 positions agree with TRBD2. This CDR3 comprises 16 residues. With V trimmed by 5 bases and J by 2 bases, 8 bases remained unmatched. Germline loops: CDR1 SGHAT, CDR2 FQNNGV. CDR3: CASSRIPSGGPYEQYF. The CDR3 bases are TGTGCCAGCAGCCGTATTCCTAGCGGGGGGCCCTACGAGCAGTACTTC.

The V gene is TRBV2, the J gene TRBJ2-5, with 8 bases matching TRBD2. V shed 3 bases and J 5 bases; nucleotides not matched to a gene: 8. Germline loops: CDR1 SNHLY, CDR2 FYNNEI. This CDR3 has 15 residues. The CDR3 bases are TGTGCCAGCAGTGATCCCCAGCGGGGGTTGGAGACCCAGTACTTC. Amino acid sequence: CASSDPQRGLETQYF.

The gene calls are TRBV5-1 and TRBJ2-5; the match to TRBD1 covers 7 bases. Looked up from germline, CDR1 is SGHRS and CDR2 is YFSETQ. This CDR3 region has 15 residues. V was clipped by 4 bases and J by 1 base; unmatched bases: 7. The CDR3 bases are TGCGCCAGCAGCCGGGACAGCACCTCCCAAGAGACCCAGTACTTC. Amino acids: CASSRDSTSQETQYF.

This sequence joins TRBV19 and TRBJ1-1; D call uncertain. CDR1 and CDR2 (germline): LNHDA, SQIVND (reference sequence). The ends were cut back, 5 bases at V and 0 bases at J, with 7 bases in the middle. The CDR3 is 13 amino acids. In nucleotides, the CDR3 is TGTGCCAGTAGTGATACGGTGAACACTGAAGCTTTCTTT. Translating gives CASSDTVNTEAFF.

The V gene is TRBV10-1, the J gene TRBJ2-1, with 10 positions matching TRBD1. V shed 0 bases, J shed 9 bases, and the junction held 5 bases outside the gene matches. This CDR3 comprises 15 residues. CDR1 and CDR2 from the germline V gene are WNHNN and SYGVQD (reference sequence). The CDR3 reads CASSESTGGIGEQFF. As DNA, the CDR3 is TGCGCCAGCAGTGAGTCGACAGGGGGCATCGGTGAGCAGTTCTTC.

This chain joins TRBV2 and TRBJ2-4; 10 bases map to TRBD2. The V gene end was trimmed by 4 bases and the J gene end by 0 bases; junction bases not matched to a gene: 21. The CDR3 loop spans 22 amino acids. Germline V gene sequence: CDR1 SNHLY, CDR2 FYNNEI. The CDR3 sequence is CASSVRLAGADPITGAKNIQYF. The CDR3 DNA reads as TGTGCCAGCAGTGTTAGGCTAGCGGGGGCAGACCCTATCACAGGAGCCAAAAACATTCAGTACTTC.

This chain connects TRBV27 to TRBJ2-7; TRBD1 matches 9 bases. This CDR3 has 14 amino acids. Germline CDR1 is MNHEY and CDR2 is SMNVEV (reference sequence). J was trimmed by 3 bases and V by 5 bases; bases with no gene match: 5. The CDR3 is CASSAGTGSYEQYF. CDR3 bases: TGTGCCAGCAGTGCGGGGACAGGGAGCTACGAGCAGTACTTC.

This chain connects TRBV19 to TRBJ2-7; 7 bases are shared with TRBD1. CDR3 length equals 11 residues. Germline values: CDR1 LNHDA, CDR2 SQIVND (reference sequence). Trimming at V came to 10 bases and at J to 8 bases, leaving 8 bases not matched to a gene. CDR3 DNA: TGTGCCACCTCACAGGGGATCAAGCAGTACTTC. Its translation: CATSQGIKQYF. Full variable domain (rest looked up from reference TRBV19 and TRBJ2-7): DGGITQSPKYLFRKEGQNVTLSCEQNLNHDAMYWYRQDPGQGLRLIYYSQIVNDFQKGDIAEGYSVSREKKESFPLTVTSAQKNPTAFYLCATSQGIKQYFGPGTRLTVT.

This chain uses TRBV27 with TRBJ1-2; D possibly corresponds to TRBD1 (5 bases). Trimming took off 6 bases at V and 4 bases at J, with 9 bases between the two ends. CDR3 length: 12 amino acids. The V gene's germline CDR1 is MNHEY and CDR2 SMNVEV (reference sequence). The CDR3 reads CASSPGGYGYTF. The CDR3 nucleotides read TGTGCCAGCAGCCCGGGGGGCTATGGCTACACCTTC.

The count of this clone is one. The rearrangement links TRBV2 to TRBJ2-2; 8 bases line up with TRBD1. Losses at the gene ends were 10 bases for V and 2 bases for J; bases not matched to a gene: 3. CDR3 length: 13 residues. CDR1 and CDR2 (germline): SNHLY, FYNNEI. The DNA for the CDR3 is TGTGCCACGGCAGGGGGCAACACCGGGGAGCTGTTTTTT. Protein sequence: CATAGGNTGELFF.

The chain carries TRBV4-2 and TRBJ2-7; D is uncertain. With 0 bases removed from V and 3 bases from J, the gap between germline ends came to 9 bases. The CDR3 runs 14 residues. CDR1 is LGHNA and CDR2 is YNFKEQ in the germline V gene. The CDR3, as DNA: TGTGCCAGCAGCCAAGAAAGAGGCCTCTACGAGCAGTACTTC. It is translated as CASSQERGLYEQYF.